This paragraph covers one TCR beta chain sequence. It has no known antigen specificity. Per-base qualities were not stored, and no clone one base away is much larger. These data belong to a study of blood T cell repertoires in COVID-19 (dated by TCRdb to the early 2020s). Turning to the overall study: The collaborator samples originated in the United States, Italy and Spain and spanned the acute and convalescent phases of COVID-19. The dataset comprised deeply sampled blood TCRbeta repertoires from subjects exposed to, actively infected with, or recovered from COVID-19. Where available, HLA class I and class II types were obtained from metadata supplied by the sample provider rather than from assay-based typing. The sample metadata nearly always contained a de-identified subject ID, COVID-19 status, age in years and sex. The repertoires were released in a freely available public database intended as a resource for research on the immune response to SARS-CoV-2. The material from the prospective study consisted of cDNA or gDNA derived from T cells, B-cell-depleted T cells, or PBMCs. Samples were obtained from the ongoing ImmuneRACE study (first 160 participants) and from approximately 1,200 subjects provided by 6 global collaborators.

The research as a whole found: The quantity of clinical and demographic metadata differed by source and by participant and was supplied without curation.

Enrolling through a virtual design, the prospective study's participants ranged in age from roughly 18 to 100 years and lived across roughly 24 United States geographic areas. To assign participants to cohorts, the prospective study relied on clinical history that participants themselves reported in a screening survey and a study questionnaire. Recovered participants in ImmuneRACE Cohort 3 were defined as having two consecutive negative NP/OP PCR tests, clearance from a healthcare professional, or resolution of symptoms. In the prospective study, mobile phlebotomists collected whole blood, serum and a nasopharyngeal or oropharyngeal swab from each participant. Additional blood draws and questionnaires over an approximately 2-month period could optionally be provided by prospective study participants. Prospective study blood samples were shipped either frozen or at room temperature before DNA extraction.

A distance of 7 bases separates the germline ends of V and J, which lose 1 base and 4 bases respectively. From the cysteine up to the phenylalanine, the CDR3 has a length of 13 residues. Kept here is only the CDR3 DNA, which spans 39 bases and is read in frame from base 1. TCRbeta CDR3 regions were amplified from genomic DNA by means of the immunoSEQ Assay, a bias-controlled multiplex PCR. The original methods were these. The number of nucleated cells in each sample was estimated by amplification of reference gene primers within the assay. Sequence reads were collapsed and filtered to measure the absolute abundance of every unique TCRbeta CDR3 rearrangement. For each sample, productive Simpson clonality was calculated as the square root of Simpson's diversity index across productive rearrangements. TCRdb holds this immuneACCESS table with in-frame rearrangements only. Some clones are missing; in checked studies, unresolved V genes explain under half, and the rest has no known cause. That table is the source of V, J and clone size, and D and trimming were worked out from the DNA. The sample has approximately 320,000 clones on record, around 90% of them singletons. Approximately 2.5% of the sample belongs to the ten largest clones.

The receptor chain draws on TRBV12-3 or TRBV12-4 and TRBJ1-2; the D segment could be TRBD1, given 5 matching bases. The sample comprised PBMCs or T cells enriched from blood (not recorded which). This TCR was sampled from a man aged 55 to 70 who had recovered from COVID-19. The CDR3 loop reads CASSLEGLYGYTF. The nucleotides are TGTGCCAGCAGTTTAGAGGGACTCTATGGCTACACCTTC.